The clone carrying this TCR beta chain came up many times. Its antigen is undetermined. From RNA, the CDR3 regions of TCR beta chains were amplified and sequenced. HTBI-primed RT-PCR formed the first round, and a multiplex PCR formed the second. TCRdb independently ran MiXCR on the multiplex PCR reads; one entry per CDR3 protein. Among nearly 400,000 distinct CDR3 sequences listed, about 18% were seen once. The study excluded patients with other autoimmune diseases, uncontrolled infections, pregnancy or lactation. The data are from a study of Graves' ophthalmopathy and Graves' hyperthyroidism. Study-wide findings and caveats: Most clonotypes expanded in thyroid above 0.001 frequency were present in blood too.

The TCR originated in a young woman with Graves' ophthalmopathy. The material sequenced was peripheral blood.

CDR3 sequence: CSARDWDPTGNNQPQHF. CDR3 DNA: TGCAGTGCTAGAGATTGGGACCCGACAGGGAACAATCAGCCCCAGCATTTT. The chain is built from TRBV20-1 and TRBJ1-5; 7 nucleotides agree with TRBD1. The CDR3 is 17 amino acids. Looked up from germline, CDR1 is DFQATT and CDR2 is SNEGSKA (reference sequence). Losses at the gene ends were 0 bases for V and 3 bases for J; bases not matched to a gene: 11.